This T cell receptor beta chain was sequenced for a study of T cell responses to AZD1222 COVID-19 vaccine. Regarding the study as a whole: Elevations in Spike-specific TCR breadth and depth followed administration of two AZD1222 doses.

Here immunoSEQ multiplex PCR was the method, and the copy in TCRdb shows in-frame clones only, minus some. The repertoire holds about 120,000 clones, with roughly 90% as singletons. As regards this clone: No antigen is known for it.

This TCR derives from an adult in good health. The material sequenced was peripheral blood, taken on day 0 of AZD1222 vaccination.

The CDR3 sequence is CASSYSSGRGQETQYF. CDR3 DNA: TGTGCCAGCAGTTACTCGTCCGGCAGGGGCCAAGAGACCCAGTACTTC. The chain uses TRBV6-5 and TRBJ2-5, with D tentatively TRBD1 (6 bases). V was cut by 0 bases and J by 1 base, with 12 bases left in between. The CDR3 is made up of 16 amino acids. Looked up from germline, CDR1 is MNHEY and CDR2 is SVGAGI.